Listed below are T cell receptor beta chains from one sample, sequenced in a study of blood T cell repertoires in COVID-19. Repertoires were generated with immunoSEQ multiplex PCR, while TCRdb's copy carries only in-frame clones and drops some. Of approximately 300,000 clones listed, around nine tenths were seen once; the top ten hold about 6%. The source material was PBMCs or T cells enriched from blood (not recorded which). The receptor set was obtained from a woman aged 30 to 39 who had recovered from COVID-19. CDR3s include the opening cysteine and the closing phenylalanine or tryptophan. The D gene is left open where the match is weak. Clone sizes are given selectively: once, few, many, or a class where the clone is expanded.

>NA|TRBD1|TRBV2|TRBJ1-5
TGTGCCAGCAGTGAAGGGGACAGAGGGGATCAGCCCCAGCATTTT
CASSEGDRGDQPQHF
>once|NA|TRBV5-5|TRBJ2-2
TGTGCCAGCAGCTTGCGGACAGACACCGGGGAGCTGTTTTTT
CASSLRTDTGELFF
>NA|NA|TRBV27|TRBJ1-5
TGTGCCAGCGGAGGGGTTAATCAGCCCCAGCATTTT
CASGGVNQPQHF
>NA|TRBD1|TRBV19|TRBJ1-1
TGTGCCAGTAGTACCCTACCGACAGGGGCGAAGACTGAAGCTTTCTTT
CASSTLPTGAKTEAFF
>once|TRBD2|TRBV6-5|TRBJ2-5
TGTGCCAGCAGTCAACTAGCGGGGGGGCCGGAGACCCAGTACTTC
CASSQLAGGPETQYF
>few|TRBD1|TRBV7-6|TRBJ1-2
TGTGCCAGCAGCTTAGGGCGGAGGGGGCTTGACTATGGCTACACCTTC
CASSLGRRGLDYGYTF
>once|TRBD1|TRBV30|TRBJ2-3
TGTGCCTGGAGTGGTAGGGGGCAGGGAGATACGCAGTATTTT
CAWSGRGQGDTQYF
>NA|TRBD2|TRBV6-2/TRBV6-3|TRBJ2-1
TGTGCCAGCAGCGACGGGCGGGGGGGCTGGAATGAGCAGTTCTTC
CASSDGRGGWNEQFF
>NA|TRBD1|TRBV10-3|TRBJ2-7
TGTGCCATCAGTGAGCCCGGACAGGGGTGGGAGCAGTACTTC
CAISEPGQGWEQYF
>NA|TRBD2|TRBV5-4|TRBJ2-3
TGTGCCAGCAGCCTGGGACTAGCGGGGGCCTATAGCACAGATATGCAGTATTTT
CASSLGLAGAYSTDMQYF
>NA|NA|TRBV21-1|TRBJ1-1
TGTGCCAGCAGCAAAGTGGTAGTTGGAACAGGGCCTGAAGCTTTCTTT
CASSKVVVGTGPEAFF
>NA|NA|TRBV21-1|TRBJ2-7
TGTGCCAGCAGCGCCTACGGCTACGAGCAGTACTTC
CASSAYGYEQYF
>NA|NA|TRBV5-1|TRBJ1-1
TGCGCCAGCAGCAACATAGACACCCGGATTCAGCGGTCCATGAACACTGAAGCTTTCTTT
CASSNIDTRIQRSMNTEAFF
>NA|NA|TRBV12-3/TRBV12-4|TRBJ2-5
TGTGCCAGCCAACCACAGGGACAAGAGACCCAGTACTTC
CASQPQGQETQYF